The 5 T cell receptor beta chains listed next were all sequenced from one sample in a study of blood T cell repertoires in COVID-19. Clones were read by immunoSEQ multiplex PCR, and TCRdb kept only the in-frame ones, dropping some. The table records around 160,000 clones, around 90% of them present only once. The sequenced sample was peripheral blood. The receptors shown here come from a young man with acute or convalescent COVID-19.

The gene calls are TRBV3-1 (or the pseudogene TRBV3-2) and TRBJ1-5; perhaps TRBD1 as D (5 bases). CDR3 length: 15 amino acids. V was clipped by 1 base and J by 5 bases, with 12 bases between them. CDR1 and CDR2 (germline): LGHDT, YNNKEL (reference sequence). CDR3: CASSQGSQGDQPQHF. DNA of the CDR3: TGTGCCAGCAGCCAAGGGTCTCAGGGCGATCAGCCCCAGCATTTT.

The chain joins TRBV3-1 (or the pseudogene TRBV3-2) to TRBJ1-6, with a weak D call TRBD1 (5 bases). V shed 2 bases and J shed 7 bases, with 18 bases lying between them. The CDR3 consists of 17 residues. Germline CDR1 is LGHDT and CDR2 is YNNKEL (reference sequence). CDR3 DNA: TGTGCCAGCAGCCAAATGCCTTCACAGGCGGCGAATTCACCCCTCCACTTT. Protein: CASSQMPSQAANSPLHF.

This clone came up once. The chain is built from TRBV5-4 and TRBJ2-7, with TRBD1 matching 10 bases. CDR1 and CDR2 from the germline V gene are SGHNT and YYREEE (reference sequence). This CDR3 region has 15 residues. Unmatched junction bases numbered 7, after V lost 6 bases and J lost 1 base. CDR3: CASNRQGASSYEQYF. The CDR3 DNA reads TGTGCCAGCAACCGACAGGGGGCCTCGTCCTACGAGCAGTACTTC.

V and J are TRBV12-3 or TRBV12-4 and TRBJ1-2; D remains ambiguous. V lost 6 bases and J lost 2, with 10 bases in between. This CDR3 spans 13 amino acids. CDR3 in amino acids: CASSPTANYGYTF. The DNA for the CDR3 is TGTGCCAGCAGCCCGACTGCGAACTATGGCTACACCTTC.

This chain joins TRBV27 and TRBJ2-5, with 8 bases that match TRBD2. V gave up 5 bases and J gave up 5 bases; unmatched junction bases: 7. Per the germline V gene, CDR1 is MNHEY and CDR2 is SMNVEV (reference sequence). This CDR3 contains 14 residues. The CDR3 protein is CASSPRTSWETQYF. CDR3 DNA: TGTGCCAGCAGTCCCCGGACTAGCTGGGAGACCCAGTACTTC.